The clone carrying this T cell receptor (beta chain) was seen more than once but under ten times. Measured with immunoSEQ multiplex PCR; TCRdb has only the in-frame clones, and not every one. Of approximately 1,000,000 clones in the sample, about 80% are singletons; the top ten hold 0.85% to 1%. The CDR3 spans 14 residues. V shed 0 bases and J shed 4 bases, with 9 bases lying between them. Germline assignment: CDR1 GTSNPN and CDR2 SVGIG (reference sequence). The data derive from a study of shared clonotypes between healthy human individuals. The chain combines TRBV30 with TRBJ2-2; the D is unclear. Sequenced sample: memory CD4+ T cells from PBMCs. Subset defined: CD45RA-negative fraction. The clonotype originates from a young man in good health. Some clones in this sample may be carry-over from other donors' samples. The CDR3 is CAWSVPRATGELFF. Here the CDR3 DNA reads TGTGCCTGGAGTGTACCCCGTGCCACCGGGGAGCTGTTTTTT.